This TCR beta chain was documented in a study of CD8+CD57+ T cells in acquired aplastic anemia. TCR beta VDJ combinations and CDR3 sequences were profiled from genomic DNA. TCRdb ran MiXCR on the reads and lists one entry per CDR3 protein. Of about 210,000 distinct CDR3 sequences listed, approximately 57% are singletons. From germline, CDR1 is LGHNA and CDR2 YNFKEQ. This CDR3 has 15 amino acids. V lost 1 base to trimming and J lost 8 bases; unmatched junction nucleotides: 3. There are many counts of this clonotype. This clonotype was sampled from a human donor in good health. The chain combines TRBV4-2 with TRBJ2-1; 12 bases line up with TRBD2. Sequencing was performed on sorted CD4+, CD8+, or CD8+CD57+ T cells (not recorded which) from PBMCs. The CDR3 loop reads CASSQATSGSDEQFF. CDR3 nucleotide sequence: TGTGCCAGCAGCCAAGCGACTAGCGGGAGCGATGAGCAGTTCTTC.